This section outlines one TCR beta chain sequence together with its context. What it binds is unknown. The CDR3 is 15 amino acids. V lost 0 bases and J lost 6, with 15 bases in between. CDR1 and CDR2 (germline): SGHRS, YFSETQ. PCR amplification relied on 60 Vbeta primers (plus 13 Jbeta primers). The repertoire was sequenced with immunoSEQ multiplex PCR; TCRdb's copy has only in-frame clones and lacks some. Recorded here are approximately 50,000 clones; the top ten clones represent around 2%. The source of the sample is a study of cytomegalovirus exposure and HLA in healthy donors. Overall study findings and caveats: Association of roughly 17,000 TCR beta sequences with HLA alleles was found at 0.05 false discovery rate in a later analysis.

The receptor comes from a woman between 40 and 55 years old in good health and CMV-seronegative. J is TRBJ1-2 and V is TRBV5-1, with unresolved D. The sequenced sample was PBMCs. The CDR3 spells CASSLEPGNKHGYTF. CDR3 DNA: TGCGCCAGCAGCTTGGAACCGGGGAACAAGCATGGCTACACCTTC.